Below are 23 T cell receptor beta chains sequenced from a single sample in a study of T-cell reconstitution after alpha-beta-depleted transplantation in children (dated by TCRdb to the mid-2010s). Preparation of the library involved PCR. Sequencing was performed on an Illumina HiSeq 2500. Molecular barcoding was employed in the preparation of TCR libraries, with unique molecular identifiers being used to normalize TCRbeta repertoire quantification. TCRdb handled the public reads itself, with Q25 trimming in fastp and clone calling in MiXCR, and kept productive beta chains. All rows with the same CDR3 protein become a single entry with the most common DNA and genes. For this sample there are about 350,000 distinct CDR3 sequences; 10% to 15% appear just once. The ten largest account for approximately 4.3% of the sample. The sample here was PBMCs, taken from the stem cell graft. Receptors were obtained from a human donor who donated a stem cell graft to a child with Fanconi anemia.

CDR3 in amino acids: CASKREEGEKLFF. The DNA for the CDR3 is TGCGCCAGCAAGCGAGAGGAGGGGGAAAAACTGTTTTTT. This sequence joins TRBV5-1 and TRBJ1-4, with D maybe TRBD1 (5 bases). V gave up 6 bases and J gave up 8 bases, with 14 bases separating them. In germline, CDR1 is SGHRS, CDR2 YFSETQ. The CDR3 totals 13 residues.

This rearrangement joins TRBV28 to TRBJ1-3; no reliable D call. The CDR3 totals 14 residues. V was shortened by 6 bases and J by 1 base, with 10 bases between the two germline ends. Germline-derived CDR1 and CDR2 are MDHEN and SYDVKM. Here the CDR3 reads CASREAGSGNTIYF. Written as DNA, the CDR3 is TGTGCCAGCAGGGAGGCAGGATCTGGAAACACCATATATTTT.

This clonotype was detected ten times or more. DNA for the CDR3: TGTGCCACCAGCAGAGGTTTTCCTGAAGCTTTCTTT. Translation gives CATSRGFPEAFF. This chain connects TRBV15 to TRBJ1-1; D call uncertain. The V end lost 1 base, the J end lost 6 bases, and 6 bases lay between the germline ends. The CDR3 loop spans 12 amino acids. Germline V gene lookup returns CDR1 LNHNV and CDR2 YYDKDF (reference sequence). The variable domain in full, with the rest retrieved from reference TRBV15 and TRBJ1-1, is DAMVIQNPRYQVTQFGKPVTLSCSQTLNHNVMYWYQQKSSQAPKLLFHYYDKDFNNEADTPDNFQSRRPNTSFCFLDIRSPGLGDTAMYLCATSRGFPEAFFGQGTRLTVV.

In its sample, this clonotype was seen a few times. This chain uses TRBV5-1 with TRBJ2-3; D may be TRBD2 (6 bases). Germline V gene lookup returns CDR1 SGHRS and CDR2 YFSETQ. The CDR3 has 15 amino acids. Trimming removed 0 bases from V and 5 bases from J, with 13 bases in between. This CDR3 is CASSLVLAEEDTQYF. As DNA, the CDR3 is TGCGCCAGCAGCTTGGTACTAGCCGAGGAAGATACGCAGTATTTT.

The J gene is TRBJ2-6, the V gene TRBV4-3, with unresolved D. V was trimmed by 2 bases and J by 0 bases, leaving 8 bases between them. This CDR3 is 16 amino acids long. Looked up from germline, CDR1 is LGHNA and CDR2 is YSLEER. In DNA form, the CDR3 reads TGCGCCAGCAGCCAACGGCAGATCTCTGGGGCCAACGTCCTGACTTTC. Translating it yields CASSQRQISGANVLTF.

This clonotype appeared many times. The chain uses TRBV10-3 and TRBJ2-7, with D possibly TRBD2 on 6 matching bases. The V gene's germline CDR1 is ENHRY and CDR2 SYGVKD. The V and J ends lost 0 bases and 3 bases respectively, with 15 bases between them. The CDR3 runs 16 residues. The CDR3 sequence: CAISESDRGTVYEQYF. In nucleotides, the CDR3 is TGTGCCATCAGTGAGTCAGACCGGGGGACCGTCTACGAGCAGTACTTC.

The table lists this clonotype with many counts. The V and J genes are TRBV6-5 and TRBJ1-3; 7 bases line up with TRBD1. The germline CDR1 and CDR2 sequences are MNHEY and SVGAGI. V trimming: 7 bases; J trimming: 2 bases; junction bases outside the gene matches: 5. This CDR3 has 14 amino acids. The CDR3 reads CASTMTGTGNTIYF. CDR3 nucleotides: TGTGCCAGCACCATGACAGGGACTGGAAACACCATATATTTT.

This chain connects TRBV3-1 to TRBJ2-2, with D perhaps TRBD2 (6 bases). This CDR3 has 15 amino acids. The germline V gene encodes CDR1 LGHDT and CDR2 YNNKEL (reference sequence). Trimming pared 5 bases from V and 7 bases from J, leaving 17 bases between. This chain's CDR3 is CASSSAGLPGGELFF. CDR3 nucleotides: TGTGCCAGCAGCTCCGCGGGGTTACCGGGCGGGGAGCTGTTTTTT.

This clonotype was picked up many times. The rearrangement joins TRBV2 to TRBJ2-1, with TRBD2 identical over 8 bases. The CDR3 spans 13 residues. J was trimmed by 7 bases and V by 11 bases; bases with no gene match: 10. Germline CDR1 reads SNHLY; CDR2 reads FYNNEI. The CDR3 DNA reads as TGTGCCGCCTCCGGGACTAGTGTAAATGAGCAGTTCTTC. Protein product: CAASGTSVNEQFF.

The chain has TRBV4-2 and TRBJ1-6; TRBD1 might be the D (5 bases). Germline CDR1 is LGHNA and CDR2 is YNFKEQ. Trimming left V 2 bases short and J 13 bases short, with 18 bases between. The CDR3 covers 15 residues. CDR3 nucleotide sequence: TGTGCCAGCAGCCAATGGGACGTGGGGAACTCGCCCCTCCACTTT. Its protein product is CASSQWDVGNSPLHF.

This clonotype was seen only a few times. The chain employs TRBV28 and TRBJ2-1; 7 positions agree with TRBD1. V trimming: 6 bases; J trimming: 9 bases; junction bases outside the gene matches: 8. The CDR3 sequence is 13 residues long. Germline V gives CDR1 MDHEN, CDR2 SYDVKM. CDR3 in DNA: TGTGCCAGCAGCCCAAAGGGGGCTCCTGAGCAGTTCTTC. Amino acid sequence: CASSPKGAPEQFF.

This clonotype turned up a few times. This chain links TRBV29-1 with TRBJ2-5, with D maybe TRBD2 (6 bases). Looked up from germline, CDR1 is SQVTM and CDR2 is ANQGSEA. This CDR3 contains 14 residues. Trimming removed 6 bases at V and 4 bases at J, with 18 bases between. The CDR3 DNA reads as TGCAGCGTGGGCCGGGACGGGGGAACAGAGACCCAGTACTTC. Translated: CSVGRDGGTETQYF.

This clonotype was seen a handful of times. This chain links TRBV18 with TRBJ2-5; either TRBD1 or TRBD2 may supply D (7 bases each). This CDR3 region has 15 residues. Per the germline V gene, CDR1 is KGHSH and CDR2 is LQKENI. The V gene lost 6 bases and the J gene lost 3 bases, with 17 bases spanning the gap. CDR3 DNA: TGTGCCAGCTCCCCTCAACAGGGGAGGGAAGAGACCCAGTACTTC. Protein sequence: CASSPQQGREETQYF.

This clonotype appeared many times. The V and J genes are TRBV7-2 and TRBJ2-1; 7 bases map to TRBD1. The CDR3 length is 16 residues. Unmatched junction bases numbered 8, after V lost 0 bases and J lost 6 bases. Germline lookup yields CDR1 SGHTA and CDR2 FQGNSA. The CDR3: CASSLAGTAAGNEQFF. CDR3 nucleotides: TGTGCCAGCAGCTTAGCGGGGACAGCCGCCGGCAATGAGCAGTTCTTC.

This clonotype was seen only a few times. This chain uses TRBV19 with TRBJ2-3; no clear D. The CDR3 is made up of 14 amino acids. In germline, CDR1 is LNHDA, CDR2 SQIVND (reference sequence). Deletions cut 4 bases from V and 2 bases from J, with 10 bases between. In DNA form, the CDR3 reads TGTGCCAGTAGTACCGACTGGGACACAGATACGCAGTATTTT. It codes for CASSTDWDTDTQYF. Filled out from reference TRBV19 and TRBJ2-3, the complete variable domain reads DGGITQSPKYLFRKEGQNVTLSCEQNLNHDAMYWYRQDPGQGLRLIYYSQIVNDFQKGDIAEGYSVSREKKESFPLTVTSAQKNPTAFYLCASSTDWDTDTQYFGPGTRLTVL.

The rearrangement links TRBV25-1 to TRBJ1-4, with D perhaps matching TRBD1 (5 bases). The germline gives CDR1 MGHDK, CDR2 SYGVNS. V lost 6 bases, J lost 6 bases, and 14 bases lay in between. The CDR3 runs 14 residues. The CDR3 region has the DNA TGTGCCAGCAGGGCCAGGGTGGGGGATGAAAAACTGTTTTTT. Amino acids: CASRARVGDEKLFF.

The genes are TRBV15 and TRBJ2-1; perhaps TRBD2 as D (6 bases). The V end was cut by 7 bases, the J end by 6 bases, with 16 bases between. CDR1 and CDR2 (germline): LNHNV, YYDKDF (reference sequence). The CDR3 has 14 residues. Here the CDR3 reads CATTDGGGPNEQFF. CDR3 DNA: TGTGCCACCACCGACGGGGGAGGACCCAATGAGCAGTTCTTC.

The chain is built from TRBV5-1 and TRBJ1-1; 7 bases are a match to TRBD1. The V segment lost 4 bases and the J segment 0 bases; nucleotides outside the gene matches: 3. The CDR3 totals 14 residues. From germline, CDR1 is SGHRS and CDR2 YFSETQ. The CDR3 is CASSVDRVNTEAFF. The DNA for the CDR3 is TGCGCCAGCAGCGTCGACAGGGTGAACACTGAAGCTTTCTTT.

This clonotype was seen more than once but under ten times. The gene calls are TRBV12-3 or TRBV12-4 and TRBJ1-2; maybe TRBD1 (6 bases). The CDR3 totals 15 residues. V lost 5 bases, J lost 2 bases, and 15 bases lay in between. Written as DNA, the CDR3 is TGTGCCAGCAGTATTTCAGGGGCCCTAAACTATGGCTACACCTTC. Residues: CASSISGALNYGYTF.

This clonotype occurred a few times. V gene TRBV5-1 combines with J gene TRBJ1-2; D is possibly TRBD1 (5 bases). The V end was cut by 3 bases, the J end by 3 bases, with 24 bases between. CDR1 and CDR2 from the germline V gene are SGHRS and YFSETQ. This CDR3 spans 18 amino acids. The CDR3 reads CASSSYAGRSAGDYGYTF. Written as DNA, the CDR3 is TGCGCCAGCAGCTCTTACGCGGGGCGATCGGCTGGGGACTATGGCTACACCTTC.

The chain is built from TRBV20-1 and TRBJ2-5; D not resolved. The CDR3 is 11 amino acids. CDR1 is DFQATT, CDR2 SNEGSKA, per germline (reference sequence). The V gene lost 6 bases and the J gene lost 11 bases, with 16 bases spanning the gap. The CDR3 nucleotides read TGCAGTGCCTGGGCCGTCGAGGCGCAGTACTTC. Translated: CSAWAVEAQYF.

The chain is built from TRBV12-3 or TRBV12-4 and TRBJ2-7, with 7 bases lining up with TRBD2. This CDR3 contains 12 residues. Trimming removed 3 bases from V and 7 bases from J; junction bases left unmatched: 3. The CDR3 protein is CASSFSGGEQYF. The CDR3 nucleotides read TGTGCCAGCAGTTTCTCGGGGGGAGAGCAGTACTTC.

The rearrangement links TRBV12-3 or TRBV12-4 to TRBJ1-1; maybe TRBD1 (6 bases). The CDR3 covers 15 residues. V was cut by 6 bases and J by 3 bases, with 17 bases left in between. CDR3 region: CASSPTFGGHTEAFF. In DNA form, the CDR3 reads TGTGCCAGCAGCCCCACATTCGGGGGCCACACTGAAGCTTTCTTT.